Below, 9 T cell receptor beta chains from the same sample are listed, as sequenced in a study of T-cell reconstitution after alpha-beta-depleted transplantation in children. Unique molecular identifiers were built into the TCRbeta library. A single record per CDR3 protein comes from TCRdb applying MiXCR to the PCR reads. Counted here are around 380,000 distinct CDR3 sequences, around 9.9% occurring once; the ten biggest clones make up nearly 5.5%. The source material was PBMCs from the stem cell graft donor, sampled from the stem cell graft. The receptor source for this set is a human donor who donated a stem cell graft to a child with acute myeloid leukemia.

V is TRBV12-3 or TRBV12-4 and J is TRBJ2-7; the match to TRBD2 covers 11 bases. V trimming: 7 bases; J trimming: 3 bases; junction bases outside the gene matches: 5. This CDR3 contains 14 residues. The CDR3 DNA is TGTGCCAGCACCGACGGACTAGCGGGCTACGAGCAGTACTTC. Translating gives CASTDGLAGYEQYF.

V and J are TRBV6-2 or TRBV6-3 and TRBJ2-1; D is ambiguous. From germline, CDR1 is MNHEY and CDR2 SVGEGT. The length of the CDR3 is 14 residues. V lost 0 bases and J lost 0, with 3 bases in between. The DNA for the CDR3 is TGTGCCAGCAGTTACTCGGACTCCTACAATGAGCAGTTCTTC. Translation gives CASSYSDSYNEQFF.

DNA of the CDR3: TGCGCCAGCAGCTCCAGACTAGCGGGGGATGGTGAGCAGTTCTTC. Its translation is CASSSRLAGDGEQFF. This chain connects TRBV5-1 to TRBJ2-1; 12 bases match TRBD2. The CDR3 totals 15 residues. Losses at the gene ends were 3 bases for V and 9 bases for J; bases not matched to a gene: 7. CDR1 is SGHRS, CDR2 YFSETQ, per germline.

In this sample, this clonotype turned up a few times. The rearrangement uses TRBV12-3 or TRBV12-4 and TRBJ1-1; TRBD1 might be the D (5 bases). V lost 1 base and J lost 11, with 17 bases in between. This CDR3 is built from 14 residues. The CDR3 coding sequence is TGTGCCAGCAGTTTAGATGGCGGGACTGTTAGCGCTTTCTTT. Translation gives CASSLDGGTVSAFF.

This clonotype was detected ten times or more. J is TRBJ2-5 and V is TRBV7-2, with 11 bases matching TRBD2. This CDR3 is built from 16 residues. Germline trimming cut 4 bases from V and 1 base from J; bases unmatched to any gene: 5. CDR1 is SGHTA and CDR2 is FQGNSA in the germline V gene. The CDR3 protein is CASSYSLAGVQETQYF. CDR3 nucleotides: TGTGCCAGCAGCTACTCACTAGCGGGGGTCCAAGAGACCCAGTACTTC.

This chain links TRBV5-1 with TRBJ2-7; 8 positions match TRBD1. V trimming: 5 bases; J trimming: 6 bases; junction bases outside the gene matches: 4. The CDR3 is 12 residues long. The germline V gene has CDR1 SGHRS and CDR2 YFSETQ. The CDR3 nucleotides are TGCGCCAGCAGAAAGACAGGGGCCGAGCAGTACTTC. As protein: CASRKTGAEQYF.

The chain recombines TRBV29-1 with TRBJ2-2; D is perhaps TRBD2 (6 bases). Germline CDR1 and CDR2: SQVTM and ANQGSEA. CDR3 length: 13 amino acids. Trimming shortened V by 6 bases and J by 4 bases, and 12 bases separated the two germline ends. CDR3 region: CSVRESATGELFF. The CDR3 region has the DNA TGCAGCGTGCGGGAATCGGCCACCGGGGAGCTGTTTTTT.

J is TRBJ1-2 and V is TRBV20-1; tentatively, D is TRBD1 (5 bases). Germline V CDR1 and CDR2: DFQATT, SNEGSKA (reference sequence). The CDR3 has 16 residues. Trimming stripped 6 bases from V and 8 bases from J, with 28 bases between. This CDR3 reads CSANEPQGRSLGGYTF. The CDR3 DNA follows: TGCAGTGCCAACGAGCCGCAGGGACGGAGTCTTGGGGGCTACACCTTC.

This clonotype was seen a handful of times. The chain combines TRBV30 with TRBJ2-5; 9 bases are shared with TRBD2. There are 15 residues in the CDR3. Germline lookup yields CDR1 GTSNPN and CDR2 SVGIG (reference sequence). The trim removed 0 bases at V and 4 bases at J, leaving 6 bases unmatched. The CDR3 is CAWSVFRTSVETQYF. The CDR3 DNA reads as TGTGCCTGGAGTGTATTCCGGACTAGCGTAGAGACCCAGTACTTC.